This TCR beta chain was obtained from a study of cytomegalovirus exposure and HLA in healthy donors. The junction had 6 bases not matched to a gene; V was cut back by 3 bases and J by 5 bases. Germline values: CDR1 GTSNPN, CDR2 SVGIG (reference sequence). This CDR3 is 13 amino acids long. Researchers ran the PCR with 60 Vbeta and 13 Jbeta primers. Here immunoSEQ multiplex PCR was the method, and the copy in TCRdb shows in-frame clones only, minus some. Of fewer than 200,000 clones in the sample, 65% to 80% were seen once. The sequenced sample was PBMCs. The receptor was derived from a woman between 40 and 55 years old in good health and CMV-seropositive. The chain recombines TRBV30 with TRBJ1-1; 7 nucleotides match TRBD1. The CDR3 loop is CAWSGIRGTEAFF. The CDR3 DNA reads as TGTGCCTGGAGCGGAATCAGGGGGACTGAAGCTTTCTTT.